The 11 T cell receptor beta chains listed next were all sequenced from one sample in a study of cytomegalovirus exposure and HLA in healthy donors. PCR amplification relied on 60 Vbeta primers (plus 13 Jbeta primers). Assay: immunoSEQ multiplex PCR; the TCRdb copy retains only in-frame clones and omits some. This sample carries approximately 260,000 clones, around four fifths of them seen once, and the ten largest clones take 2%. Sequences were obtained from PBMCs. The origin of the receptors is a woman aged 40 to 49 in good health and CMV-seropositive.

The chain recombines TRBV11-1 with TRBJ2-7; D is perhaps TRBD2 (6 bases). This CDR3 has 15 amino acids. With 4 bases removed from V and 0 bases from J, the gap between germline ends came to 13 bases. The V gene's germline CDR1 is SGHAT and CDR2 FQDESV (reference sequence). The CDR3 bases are TGTGCCAGCAGCTCCGGACTACCAGCCTCCTACGAGCAGTACTTC. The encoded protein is CASSSGLPASYEQYF.

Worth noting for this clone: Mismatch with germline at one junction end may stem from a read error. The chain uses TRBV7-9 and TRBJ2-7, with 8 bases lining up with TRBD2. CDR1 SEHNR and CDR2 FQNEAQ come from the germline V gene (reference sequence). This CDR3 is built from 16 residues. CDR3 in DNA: TGTTCCAGCAGCCCAGGGATTAGCGGGACCACGTACGAGCAGTACTTC. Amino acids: CSSSPGISGTTYEQYF.

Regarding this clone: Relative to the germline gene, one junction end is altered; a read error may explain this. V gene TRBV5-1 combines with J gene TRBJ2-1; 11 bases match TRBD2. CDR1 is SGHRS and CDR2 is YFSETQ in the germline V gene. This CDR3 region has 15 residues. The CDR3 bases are TGCGCCAGCAGTTTGGGGACTAGCGGTCGCAATGAGCAGTTCTTC. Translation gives CASSLGTSGRNEQFF.

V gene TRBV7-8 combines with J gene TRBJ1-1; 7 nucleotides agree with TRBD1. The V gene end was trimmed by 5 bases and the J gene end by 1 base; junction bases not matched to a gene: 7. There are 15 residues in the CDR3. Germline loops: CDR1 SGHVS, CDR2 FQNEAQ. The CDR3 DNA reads TGTGCCAGCAGCCTGTATGACAGGGCGAACACTGAAGCTTTCTTT. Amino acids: CASSLYDRANTEAFF.

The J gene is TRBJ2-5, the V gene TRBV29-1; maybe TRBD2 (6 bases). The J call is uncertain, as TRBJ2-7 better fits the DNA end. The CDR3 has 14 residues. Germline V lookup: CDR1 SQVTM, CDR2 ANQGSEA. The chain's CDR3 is CSAEIADTSYEQYF. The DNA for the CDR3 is TGCAGCGCCGAGATAGCGGATACCTCCTACGAGCAGTACTTC.

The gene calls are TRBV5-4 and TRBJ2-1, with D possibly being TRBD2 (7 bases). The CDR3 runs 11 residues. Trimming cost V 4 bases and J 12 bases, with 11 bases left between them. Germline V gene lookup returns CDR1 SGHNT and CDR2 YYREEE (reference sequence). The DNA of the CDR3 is TGTGCCAGCAGCGGGGGGGGCGGGCAGTTCTTC. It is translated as CASSGGGGQFF.

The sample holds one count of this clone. The CDR3 protein is CASSAKGSGRVHETQYF. The DNA of the CDR3 is TGTGCCAGCAGCGCGAAGGGAAGCGGGAGGGTTCACGAGACCCAGTACTTC. This sequence joins TRBV21-1 and TRBJ2-5; the table calls TRBD2, which could not be checked here. TRBV21-1 is shown as a pseudogene. The CDR3 is made up of 17 amino acids.

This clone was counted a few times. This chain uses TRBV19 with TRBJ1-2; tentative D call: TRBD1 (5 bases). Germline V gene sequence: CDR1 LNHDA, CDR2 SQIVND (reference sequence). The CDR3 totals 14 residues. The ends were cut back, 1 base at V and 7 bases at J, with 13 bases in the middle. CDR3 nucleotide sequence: TGTGCCAGTAGTATAGTCTCAGGGTCGAGTGGCTACACCTTC. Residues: CASSIVSGSSGYTF.

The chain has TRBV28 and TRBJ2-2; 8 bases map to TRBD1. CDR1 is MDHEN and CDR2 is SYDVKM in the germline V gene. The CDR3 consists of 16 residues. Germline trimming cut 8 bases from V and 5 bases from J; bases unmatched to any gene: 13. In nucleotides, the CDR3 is TGTGCCAGCGGTACCCCGGGACAGGCTCGTACCGGGGAGCTGTTTTTT. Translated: CASGTPGQARTGELFF.

In DNA, the CDR3 is TGCGCCAGCAGCTTGCCGGGTGCGAACACCGGGGAGCTGTTTTTT. This sequence encodes CASSLPGANTGELFF. The chain combines TRBV5-1 with TRBJ2-2; no firm D call. This CDR3 region has 15 residues. Germline loops: CDR1 SGHRS, CDR2 YFSETQ. V was shortened by 1 base and J by 0 bases, with 7 bases between the two germline ends.

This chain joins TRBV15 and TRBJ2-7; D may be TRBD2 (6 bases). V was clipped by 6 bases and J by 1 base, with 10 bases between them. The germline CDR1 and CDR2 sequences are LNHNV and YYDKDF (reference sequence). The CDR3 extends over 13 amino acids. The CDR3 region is CATRGGKSYEQYF. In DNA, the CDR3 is TGTGCCACCAGAGGAGGGAAGTCCTACGAGCAGTACTTC. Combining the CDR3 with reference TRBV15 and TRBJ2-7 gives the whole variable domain DAMVIQNPRYQVTQFGKPVTLSCSQTLNHNVMYWYQQKSSQAPKLLFHYYDKDFNNEADTPDNFQSRRPNTSFCFLDIRSPGLGDTAMYLCATRGGKSYEQYFGPGTRLTVT.